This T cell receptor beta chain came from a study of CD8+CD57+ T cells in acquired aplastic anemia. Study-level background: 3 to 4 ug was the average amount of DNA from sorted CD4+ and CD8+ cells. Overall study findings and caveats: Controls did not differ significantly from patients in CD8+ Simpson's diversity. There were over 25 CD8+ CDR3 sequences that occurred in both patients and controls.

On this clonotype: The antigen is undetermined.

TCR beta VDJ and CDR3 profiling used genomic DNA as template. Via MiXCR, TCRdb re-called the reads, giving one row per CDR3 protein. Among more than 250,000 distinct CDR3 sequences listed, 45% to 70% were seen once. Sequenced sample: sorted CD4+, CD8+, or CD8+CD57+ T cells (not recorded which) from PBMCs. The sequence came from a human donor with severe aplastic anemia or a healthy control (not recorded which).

Here the CDR3 reads CASSRQPGGFGTSQETQYF. The CDR3 DNA reads TGTGCCAGCAGCCGTCAGCCTGGGGGCTTCGGGACCTCCCAAGAGACCCAGTACTTC. The rearrangement uses TRBV7-9 and TRBJ2-5; D might be TRBD1 (6 bases). The CDR3 is made up of 19 amino acids. Per germline, CDR1 SEHNR and CDR2 FQNEAQ (reference sequence). V was cut by 5 bases and J by 1 base, with 26 bases left in between.